The T cell receptor (beta chain) under discussion was sequenced for a study of regulatory T cells in long-lasting Graves disease. Library construction for TCR beta used iRepertoire HTBI primers and Arm-PCR of CDR3 regions. Authors' data handling: Across samples, 62 TRBV and 13 to 15 TRBJ segments were found. Using its own MiXCR run on the multiplex PCR reads, TCRdb lists one record per CDR3 protein. TCRdb's processing, not the study's, gives the V and J calls here. The sample yields around 450,000 distinct CDR3 sequences, around a fifth seen once. Time point here: persistent/refractory GD, antithyroid drugs over 5 years with positive TRAb. RNA from PBMCs was the source of the TCR library. This clonotype was observed a few times. Trimming removed 0 bases from V and 6 bases from J, with 9 bases in between. From germline, CDR1 is LGHNA and CDR2 YSLEER. The CDR3 runs 14 residues.

The specimen was peripheral blood mononuclear cells (PBMCs), collected when the disease was refractory, from a patient treated with antithyroid drugs. This TCR derives from a female donor with Graves disease. This chain links TRBV4-3 with TRBJ2-4, with D possibly TRBD1 on 5 matching bases. The chain's CDR3 is CASSQEGRRNIQYF. In DNA, the CDR3 is TGCGCCAGCAGCCAAGAGGGGCGTCGAAACATTCAGTACTTC.